This TCR beta chain derives from a study of beta chain features in type 1 diabetes. J lost 0 bases, V lost 1 base, and 0 bases had no gene match. This CDR3 has 15 amino acids. From germline, CDR1 is SEHNR and CDR2 FQNEAQ (reference sequence). Expressed TCRB transcripts were sequenced because the isolated RNA had all been reverse transcribed beforehand. Some clones are missing from TCRdb's copy, which holds only in-frame ones; the method was immunoSEQ multiplex PCR. There are hundreds of thousands of clones in the sample; about an eighth occur only once, and 0.035% to 0.05% lies in the top ten. The sequencing input was naive CD4+ T cells from blood. The sequence came from a woman younger than 35 in good health. V usage is TRBV7-9 and J usage is TRBJ1-3, with 7 bases identical to TRBD1. DNA of the CDR3: TGTGCCAGCAGCTTAGGACAGGGCTCTGGAAACACCATATATTTT. This encodes CASSLGQGSGNTIYF.